Listed here are 20 T cell receptor beta chains from one sample, sequenced in a study of beta chain features in type 1 diabetes. Reverse transcription of all isolated RNA meant that expressed TCRB transcripts were sequenced. Only in-frame clones appear in the TCRdb table, and some are missing; sequencing was by immunoSEQ multiplex PCR. The sample includes about 360,000 clones, 10% to 15% of them seen just once. Study results and limitations: Moderate yet significant TCRB CDR3 shortening was seen in Type 1 diabetes patients in all four CD4+ subsets.

These receptors' antigens are unknown. Material for sequencing was naive CD4+ T cells from blood. Receptors originate from a woman between 18 and 29 years old with type 1 diabetes.

The table lists this clone with a few counts. The rearrangement links TRBV7-9 to TRBJ2-7; D is perhaps TRBD1 (5 bases). CDR1 is SEHNR, CDR2 FQNEAQ, per germline (reference sequence). The CDR3 has 17 residues. The V gene lost 3 bases and the J gene lost 2 bases, with 20 bases spanning the gap. The DNA of the CDR3 is TGTGCCAGCAGCTTGTCACGCCAGGGTCTCTTCCCCTACGAGCAGTACTTC. Translation: CASSLSRQGLFPYEQYF.

In its sample, this clone was seen a few times. The gene calls are TRBV29-1 and TRBJ2-3; the match to TRBD2 covers 10 bases. V shed 4 bases, J shed 0 bases, and the junction held 13 bases outside the gene matches. The CDR3 is 18 amino acids. Germline CDR1 is SQVTM and CDR2 is ANQGSEA. CDR3 sequence reads: CSVAPTSGIGASTDTQYF. The CDR3 nucleotides read TGCAGCGTTGCCCCTACTAGCGGGATTGGAGCTAGCACAGATACGCAGTATTTT.

V usage is TRBV19 and J usage is TRBJ1-2; 8 bases agree with TRBD1. The germline V gene encodes CDR1 LNHDA and CDR2 SQIVND (reference sequence). The CDR3 is 14 amino acids. Trimming at V came to 1 base and at J to 7 bases, leaving 5 bases not matched to a gene. CDR3 region: CASSIARGLGGYTF. DNA for the CDR3: TGTGCCAGTAGTATAGCCAGGGGGCTTGGTGGCTACACCTTC.

This clone has more than one count but fewer than ten. The chain combines TRBV5-4 with TRBJ2-3, with D possibly TRBD2 on 5 matching bases. Germline loops: CDR1 SGHNT, CDR2 YYREEE (reference sequence). The CDR3 loop spans 14 amino acids. Trimming removed 1 base from V and 0 bases from J, with 6 bases in between. This chain's CDR3 is CASSLRGSTDTQYF. The CDR3 DNA sequence: TGTGCCAGCAGCTTGAGAGGGAGCACAGATACGCAGTATTTT. The variable domain in full, completed from reference TRBV5-4 and TRBJ2-3, reads ETGVTQSPTHLIKTRGQQVTLRCSSQSGHNTVSWYQQALGQGPQFIFQYYREEENGRGNFPPRFSGLQFPNYSSELNVNALELDDSALYLCASSLRGSTDTQYFGPGTRLTVL.

The chain has TRBV6-4 and TRBJ2-1; 14 nucleotides agree with TRBD2. CDR3 length: 16 amino acids. The germline CDR1 and CDR2 sequences are MRHNA and SNTAGT. The trim removed 4 bases at V and 8 bases at J, leaving 7 bases unmatched. The DNA for the CDR3 is TGTGCCAGCAGTGCGGGACTAGCGGGAGCCGTCGATGAGCAGTTCTTC. Protein: CASSAGLAGAVDEQFF.

This clone was detected a few times. This rearrangement joins TRBV1 to TRBJ1-5. TRBV1 is deemed a pseudogene. CDR3 size: 18 residues. The CDR3 loop reads CTSSQGGAGKHSNQPQHF. CDR3 nucleotide sequence: TGCACCAGCAGCCAAGGGGGAGCCGGTAAACATAGCAATCAGCCCCAGCATTTT.

This chain uses TRBV7-2 with TRBJ2-3; D remains unclear. This CDR3 region has 13 residues. CDR1 and CDR2 (germline): SGHTA, FQGNSA. V was trimmed by 6 bases and J by 0 bases, leaving 7 bases between them. CDR3 region: CASRTASTDTQYF. In DNA, the CDR3 is TGTGCCAGCAGGACTGCCAGCACAGATACGCAGTATTTT.

The rearrangement uses TRBV30 and TRBJ1-1, with 7 nucleotides matching TRBD1. V trimming: 0 bases; J trimming: 2 bases; junction bases outside the gene matches: 6. Germline V gene sequence: CDR1 GTSNPN, CDR2 SVGIG (reference sequence). The CDR3 is made up of 15 amino acids. CDR3 in DNA: TGTGCCTGGAGTGTACCCCGACAGGGCAACACTGAAGCTTTCTTT. Encoded protein: CAWSVPRQGNTEAFF. Using reference TRBV30 and TRBJ1-1 for the parts outside the CDR3, the full variable domain is SQTIHQWPATLVQPVGSPLSLECTVEGTSNPNLYWYRQAAGRGLQLLFYSVGIGQISSEVPQNLSASRPQDRQFILSSKKLLLSDSGFYLCAWSVPRQGNTEAFFGQGTRLTVV.

This clone was detected only a few times. DNA of the CDR3: TGTGCCAGCAGTGAAAAGAGCTCGAGCAATCAGCCCCAGCATTTT. This codes for CASSEKSSSNQPQHF. The chain employs TRBV2 and TRBJ1-5; D gene uncertain. CDR1 SNHLY and CDR2 FYNNEI come from the germline V gene. This CDR3 is built from 15 residues. The V gene lost 2 bases and the J gene lost 1 base, with 9 bases spanning the gap.

This sequence joins TRBV18 and TRBJ1-2; D is possibly TRBD1 (5 bases). This CDR3 contains 14 residues. CDR1 KGHSH and CDR2 LQKENI come from the germline V gene. Between the trimmed V and J ends, which lost 2 bases and 7 bases, there was a span of 14 bases. CDR3 amino acids: CASSPTPDSRGYTF. The CDR3 DNA is TGTGCCAGCTCACCAACCCCAGACAGTCGTGGCTACACCTTC.

The chain carries TRBV28 and TRBJ2-7, with D perhaps TRBD2 (5 bases). CDR3 length: 12 residues. CDR1 and CDR2 (germline): MDHEN, SYDVKM. Trimming removed 5 bases from V and 2 bases from J, with 7 bases in between. The CDR3 protein is CASSEGPYEQYF. The DNA for the CDR3 is TGTGCCAGCAGTGAGGGCCCCTACGAGCAGTACTTC.

The genes are TRBV11-2 and TRBJ2-2; 8 nucleotides line up with TRBD1. V shed 5 bases and J 5 bases; nucleotides not matched to a gene: 7. The germline V gene has CDR1 SGHAT and CDR2 FQNNGV. The length of the CDR3 is 15 residues. This CDR3 is CASSVRDRWTGELFF. The CDR3 nucleotides read TGTGCCAGCAGCGTACGGGACAGGTGGACCGGGGAGCTGTTTTTT.

This chain uses TRBV13 with TRBJ1-1, with a weak D call TRBD1 (6 bases). The CDR3 has 13 amino acids. V was pared by 4 bases and J by 3 bases, with 9 bases between. Germline V gene lookup returns CDR1 PRHDT and CDR2 FYEKMQ (reference sequence). The CDR3 loop reads CASSSGADTEAFF. DNA for the CDR3: TGTGCCAGCAGCTCAGGGGCGGACACTGAAGCTTTCTTT.

This clone has just a few counts. This chain uses TRBV6-6 with TRBJ2-3, with 9 nucleotides matching TRBD1. J lost 6 bases, V lost 6 bases, and 4 bases had no gene match. The CDR3 totals 13 residues. Germline CDR1 is MNHNY and CDR2 is SVGAGI (reference sequence). In DNA form, the CDR3 reads TGTGCCAGCAGAGACAGGGGGGGGGATACGCAGTATTTT. It yields the protein CASRDRGGDTQYF.

This clone was recorded a few times. This sequence joins TRBV7-3 and TRBJ2-6, with D possibly TRBD2 on 5 matching bases. Germline V gene data show CDR1 as SGHTA and CDR2 as FQGTGA. The germline V and J ends were trimmed by 4 bases and 1 base, with 8 bases remaining between them. This CDR3 has 15 residues. This chain's CDR3 is CASSSGGSGANVLTF. The DNA for the CDR3 is TGTGCCAGCAGCTCTGGCGGGTCTGGGGCCAACGTCCTGACTTTC.

The chain has TRBV28 and TRBJ2-1; no definite D call. The V gene lost 3 bases and the J gene lost 1 base, with 7 bases spanning the gap. This CDR3 comprises 14 residues. Germline CDR1 and CDR2: MDHEN and SYDVKM. In DNA form, the CDR3 reads TGTGCCAGCAGTTTGGCGGCATCCTACAATGAGCAGTTCTTC. Residues: CASSLAASYNEQFF.

The rearrangement uses TRBV13 and TRBJ2-6; D gene unclear. CDR1 PRHDT and CDR2 FYEKMQ come from the germline V gene (reference sequence). This CDR3 comprises 16 residues. The V end lost 6 bases, the J end lost 0 bases, and 12 bases lay between the germline ends. CDR3 bases: TGTGCCAGCAGGGCCGCAGTTCTCTCTGGGGCCAACGTCCTGACTTTC. It specifies CASRAAVLSGANVLTF.

This clone appeared a few times. This sequence joins TRBV9 and TRBJ2-1, with D possibly being TRBD2 (7 bases). The ends were cut back, 2 bases at V and 8 bases at J, with 11 bases in the middle. CDR3 length: 13 residues. Germline CDR1 is SGDLS and CDR2 is YYNGEE. The CDR3 protein is CASSVRGGDEQFF. The CDR3 nucleotides read TGTGCCAGCAGCGTCCGAGGGGGGGATGAGCAGTTCTTC.

This clone showed up just a few times. The gene calls are TRBV7-3 and TRBJ2-5; 8 bases fit TRBD2. Per germline, CDR1 SGHTA and CDR2 FQGTGA. V was pared by 1 base and J by 5 bases, with 6 bases of the junction left unmatched. The CDR3 loop spans 15 amino acids. The CDR3 loop is CASSLRPGGRETQYF. CDR3 sequence (DNA): TGTGCCAGCAGCTTAAGGCCGGGAGGGCGGGAGACCCAGTACTTC. Full variable domain (remainder filled in from reference TRBV7-3 and TRBJ2-5): GAGVSQTPSNKVTEKGKYVELRCDPISGHTALYWYRQSLGQGPEFLIYFQGTGAADDSGLPNDRFFAVRPEGSVSTLKIQRTERGDSAVYLCASSLRPGGRETQYFGPGTRLLVL.

This clone was picked up a small number of times. The chain has TRBV5-1 and TRBJ2-4, with D perhaps matching TRBD1 (5 bases). Trimming pared 1 base from V and 0 bases from J, leaving 11 bases between. This CDR3 region has 16 residues. Germline CDR1 and CDR2: SGHRS and YFSETQ. In DNA form, the CDR3 reads TGCGCCAGCAGCTTGAGGACAAGCATAGCCAAAAACATTCAGTACTTC. Amino acids: CASSLRTSIAKNIQYF. Drawing the rest from reference TRBV5-1 and TRBJ2-4, the complete variable domain is KAGVTQTPRYLIKTRGQQVTLSCSPISGHRSVSWYQQTPGQGLQFLFEYFSETQRNKGNFPGRFSGRQFSNSRSEMNVSTLELGDSALYLCASSLRTSIAKNIQYFGAGTRLSVL.